Listed below are T cell receptor beta chains from one sample, sequenced in a study of Ad26.COV2.S vaccination and SARS-CoV-2 variants. Profiling relied on immunoSEQ multiplex PCR, and the TCRdb table lists in-frame clones only, not all of them. The sample yields about 240,000 clones, roughly 90% seen once. This specimen consisted of peripheral blood, obtained in a trial of Ad26.COV2.S vaccine versus placebo. The receptors were gathered from a person aged 18-65 years who received the Ad26.COV2.S COVID-19 vaccine or a placebo. CDR3s include the opening cysteine and the closing phenylalanine or tryptophan. A D gene is named only where the DNA matches it firmly. Size values are once, few and many counts, or a class for expanded clones, and some rows have none.

clone_size,d_call,v_call,j_call,cdr3_length,cdr3_aa,cdr3_nt
NA,NA,TRBV7-8,TRBJ1-4,13,CASSRTENEKLFF,TGTGCCAGCAGCCGGACGGAGAATGAAAAACTGTTTTTT
NA,NA,TRBV5-4,TRBJ2-6,13,CAGRGAGANVLTF,TGTGCCGGACGGGGCGCTGGGGCCAACGTCCTGACTTTC
NA,NA,TRBV29-1,TRBJ1-1,12,CSVGWSGTEAFF,TGCAGCGTTGGGTGGAGCGGCACTGAAGCTTTCTTT
NA,TRBD1,TRBV7-8,TRBJ1-1,16,CASSPGTGKGNTEAFF,TGTGCCAGCAGCCCCGGGACAGGGAAGGGGAACACTGAAGCTTTCTTT
NA,TRBD1,TRBV6-5,TRBJ1-1,12,CASRDRVRQAFF,TGTGCCAGCAGGGACAGGGTAAGGCAAGCTTTCTTT
NA,NA,TRBV24-1,TRBJ2-1,15,CATSDRTDFYNEQFF,TGTGCCACCAGTGATAGGACAGACTTCTACAATGAGCAGTTCTTC
NA,NA,TRBV6-2/TRBV6-3,TRBJ1-5,14,CASSYGPFNQPQHF,TGTGCCAGCAGTTACGGGCCCTTCAATCAGCCCCAGCATTTT
NA,TRBD2,TRBV7-9,TRBJ2-5,14,CASSRPGGLETQYF,TGTGCCAGCAGCCGCCCGGGGGGTCTGGAGACCCAGTACTTC
NA,NA,TRBV28,TRBJ1-1,13,CASSTTGNTEAFF,TGTGCCAGCAGTACCACAGGGAACACTGAAGCTTTCTTT
NA,NA,TRBV30,TRBJ2-3,16,CAWSLGLSPNTDTQYF,TGTGCCTGGAGTTTGGGACTTAGCCCGAACACAGATACGCAGTATTTT
NA,TRBD1,TRBV18,TRBJ1-4,14,CASGSTGVREKLFF,TGTGCCAGCGGGTCGACAGGGGTGAGGGAAAAACTGTTTTTT
NA,TRBD2,TRBV14,TRBJ2-1,14,CASGRGGSYNEQFF,TGTGCCAGCGGTCGGGGGGGCTCCTACAATGAGCAGTTCTTC
NA,NA,TRBV30,TRBJ1-1,14,CAWSVTRMNTEAFF,TGTGCCTGGAGTGTAACACGAATGAACACTGAAGCTTTCTTT
NA,NA,TRBV29-1,TRBJ2-5,12,CSVEAAQETQYF,TGCAGCGTTGAAGCAGCCCAAGAGACCCAGTACTTC
NA,TRBD1,TRBV6-5,TRBJ2-1,13,CASRTGTYNEQFF,TGTGCCAGTAGGACAGGTACCTACAATGAGCAGTTCTTC
once,TRBD1,TRBV5-1,TRBJ1-6,14,CASSLPGGNSPLHF,TGCGCCAGCAGCTTGCCAGGGGGTAATTCACCCCTCCACTTT
once,NA,TRBV30,TRBJ2-5,14,CAWTLPPLGETQYF,TGTGCCTGGACCCTCCCCCCACTAGGGGAGACCCAGTACTTC
NA,NA,TRBV7-8,TRBJ2-7,17,CASSTPWAAGRVYEQYF,TGTGCCAGCAGCACCCCCTGGGCGGCGGGCCGCGTCTACGAGCAGTACTTC
NA,NA,TRBV29-1,TRBJ2-2,12,CSAGVGTGELFF,TGCAGCGCTGGGGTGGGGACCGGGGAGCTGTTTTTT
NA,TRBD1,TRBV7-2,TRBJ2-5,14,CASSLGRQGKTQYF,TGTGCCAGCAGCTTAGGCCGACAGGGGAAGACCCAGTACTTC
NA,NA,TRBV5-4,TRBJ2-7,12,CASSLDALEQYF,TGTGCCAGCAGCTTGGATGCTCTCGAGCAGTACTTC
NA,NA,TRBV4-1,TRBJ2-3,15,CASTYRLAEGDTQYF,TGCGCCAGCACCTACCGCCTAGCAGAAGGGGATACGCAGTATTTT
medium-sized,TRBD2,TRBV5-4,TRBJ2-1,16,CASSPVGTSGTNEQFF,TGTGCCAGCAGCCCGGTTGGGACTAGCGGGACCAATGAGCAGTTCTTC
NA,NA,TRBV9,TRBJ1-6,17,CASSRTPGSSYNSPLHF,TGTGCCAGCAGCCGGACACCAGGAAGCTCCTATAATTCACCCCTCCACTTT
few,NA,TRBV5-4,TRBJ1-5,15,CASSLEGGSGQPQHF,TGTGCCAGCAGCCTCGAGGGGGGGAGCGGCCAGCCCCAGCATTTT
NA,TRBD1,TRBV18,TRBJ2-1,14,CASSPGTGSNEQFF,TGTGCCAGCTCACCGGGGACAGGGTCTAATGAGCAGTTCTTC
NA,TRBD1,TRBV4-1,TRBJ2-3,16,CASSQGDREVTDTQYF,TGCGCCAGCAGCCAAGGAGACAGGGAAGTTACAGATACGCAGTATTTT
NA,TRBD1,TRBV3-1/TRBV3-2,TRBJ2-7,15,CASSQDGTVPYEQYF,TGTGCCAGCAGCCAGGACGGGACAGTACCGTACGAGCAGTACTTC
NA,TRBD2,TRBV5-1,TRBJ2-3,16,CASSLDQRGAHDTQYF,TGCGCCAGCAGCTTGGATCAGCGGGGGGCGCACGATACGCAGTATTTT
NA,NA,TRBV5-1,TRBJ1-5,15,CASSSRGVEGQPQHF,TGCGCCAGCAGCTCCAGGGGAGTAGAAGGTCAGCCCCAGCATTTT
NA,NA,TRBV15,TRBJ1-1,14,CATSRDDGLAEAFF,TGTGCCACCAGCAGAGATGACGGGCTGGCTGAAGCTTTCTTT
NA,TRBD2,TRBV4-1,TRBJ2-5,15,CASSQGGLAPETQYF,TGCGCCAGCAGCCAAGGAGGACTAGCCCCAGAGACCCAGTACTTC
NA,TRBD1,TRBV7-8,TRBJ1-6,15,CASSPQGAYNSPLHF,TGTGCCAGCAGCCCGCAGGGGGCCTATAATTCACCCCTCCACTTT
NA,NA,TRBV7-3,TRBJ2-1,13,CASSLVPYNEQFF,TGTGCCAGCAGCTTAGTCCCCTACAATGAGCAGTTCTTC
NA,TRBD1,TRBV27,TRBJ1-1,13,CASSFRDRDIAFF,TGTGCCAGCAGTTTTAGGGACAGGGACATAGCTTTCTTT
NA,NA,TRBV13,TRBJ2-1,17,CASSLAGEGLSYNEQFF,TGTGCCAGCAGCTTAGCAGGAGAGGGCCTCTCCTACAATGAGCAGTTCTTC
NA,NA,TRBV28,TRBJ1-3,16,CASSSPSWLTGNTIYF,TGTGCCAGCAGTTCCCCCAGTTGGCTAACTGGAAACACCATATATTTT
NA,NA,TRBV27,TRBJ1-6,14,CASSPDRTGSPLHF,TGTGCCAGCAGTCCAGACAGGACGGGCTCACCCCTCCACTTT
few,NA,TRBV10-3,TRBJ1-1,12,CAISPGQFEAFF,TGTGCCATCAGTCCCGGACAGTTTGAAGCTTTCTTT
once,NA,TRBV6-5,TRBJ2-1,14,CASSYSERYNEQFF,TGTGCCAGCAGTTACTCAGAGAGGTACAATGAGCAGTTCTTC
NA,TRBD1,TRBV6-5,TRBJ1-5,13,CASKGTGDQPQHF,TGTGCCAGCAAGGGGACAGGGGATCAGCCCCAGCATTTT
once,TRBD1,TRBV4-3,TRBJ2-7,15,CASSHVGQGSYEQYF,TGCGCCAGCAGCCACGTGGGACAGGGTTCCTACGAGCAGTACTTC
NA,NA,TRBV19,TRBJ2-7,13,CASSIRRLCEQYF,TGTGCCAGTAGTATCCGTCGCCTCTGCGAGCAGTACTTC
NA,TRBD1,TRBV6-5,TRBJ1-2,16,CASSFSPGTGYYGYTF,TGTGCCAGCAGTTTCTCCCCCGGGACAGGGTATTATGGCTACACCTTC
NA,TRBD1,TRBV10-2,TRBJ1-2,15,CASSSSGGLNYGYTF,TGCGCCAGCAGTAGTTCAGGGGGATTGAACTATGGCTACACCTTC
NA,NA,TRBV27,TRBJ2-1,17,CASNLGGKRRSYNEQFF,TGTGCCAGCAATTTAGGCGGGAAGCGACGCTCCTACAATGAGCAGTTCTTC
once,TRBD1,TRBV10-3,TRBJ2-6,18,CAISDPTGMNSGANVLTF,TGTGCCATCAGTGACCCGACAGGGATGAACTCTGGGGCCAACGTCCTGACTTTC
NA,NA,TRBV11-2,TRBJ2-3,15,CASSLDATSTDTQYF,TGTGCCAGCAGCTTAGATGCCACTAGCACAGATACGCAGTATTTT
NA,TRBD1,TRBV4-2,TRBJ1-2,15,CASSQEGTGEYGYTF,TGTGCCAGCAGCCAAGAAGGGACAGGGGAGTATGGCTACACCTTC
NA,NA,TRBV2,TRBJ1-1,13,CASSELPDTEAFF,TGTGCCAGCAGTGAGCTTCCCGACACTGAAGCTTTCTTT
NA,NA,TRBV6-1,TRBJ1-6,14,CASSDAGTNSPLHF,TGTGCCAGCAGTGATGCCGGGACGAATTCACCCCTCCACTTT
NA,NA,TRBV6-1,TRBJ1-6,18,CASSEVRETSSYNSPLHF,TGTGCCAGCAGTGAAGTGCGGGAGACGAGCTCCTATAATTCACCCCTCCACTTT
NA,NA,TRBV5-5,TRBJ2-5,16,CASSPPPVGSGETQYF,TGTGCCAGCAGCCCCCCTCCAGTAGGGTCAGGAGAGACCCAGTACTTC